These 26 T cell receptor beta chains were all obtained from the same sample, sequenced in a study of T-cell reconstitution after alpha-beta-depleted transplantation in children. Researchers prepared the TCRbeta library using unique molecular identifiers, the study reports. TCRdb re-analysed the PCR reads in MiXCR, keeping a single row per CDR3 protein. This table has 200,000 or so distinct CDR3 sequences, around 5.9% appearing once. The sample in question was PBMCs, obtained before TCRalphabeta/CD19-depleted stem cell transplant. The receptors originated from a girl younger than two with combined immunodeficiency, due to receive a stem cell transplant.

On this clonotype: A much bigger clone sits one base away, suggesting this may be a read error. The chain uses TRBV6-2 or TRBV6-3 and TRBJ2-1; 13 bases align to TRBD2. The CDR3 consists of 16 residues. The germline V gene has CDR1 MNHEY and CDR2 SVGEGT. CDR3 sequence reads: CGSSYSTSGGYNEQFF. The CDR3 DNA follows: TGTGGCAGCAGTTACTCGACTAGCGGGGGGTACAATGAGCAGTTCTTC.

This clonotype has ten or more counts. The rearrangement uses TRBV12-3 or TRBV12-4 and TRBJ2-5; TRBD2 agrees at 8 bases. CDR3 length: 15 amino acids. After removal of 3 bases from V and 5 bases from J, the junction contained 8 bases not matched to a gene. CDR3 nucleotide sequence: TGTGCCAGCAGTTTGTATGTGGGACTAGAGGAGACCCAGTACTTC. Its translation: CASSLYVGLEETQYF.

This clonotype has a count of ten or more. The V and J genes are TRBV29-1 and TRBJ2-1; TRBD2 is a possible D gene (5 bases). This CDR3 has 16 amino acids. V was trimmed by 0 bases and J by 7 bases, leaving 19 bases between them. The germline gives CDR1 SQVTM, CDR2 ANQGSEA. The CDR3 sequence: CSVEDRTGFLNNEQFF. The CDR3 region has the DNA TGCAGCGTTGAAGATCGGACGGGGTTCTTAAATAATGAGCAGTTCTTC.

This clonotype was observed at least ten times. The rearrangement links TRBV19 to TRBJ2-7; possibly TRBD1 or TRBD2 for D (5 bases each). Germline CDR1 reads LNHDA; CDR2 reads SQIVND (reference sequence). The CDR3 length is 15 residues. With 4 bases removed from V and 0 bases from J, the gap between germline ends came to 13 bases. The CDR3 coding sequence is TGTGCCAGTAGTAGAGGGGACGGATCCTCCTACGAGCAGTACTTC. Encoded protein: CASSRGDGSSYEQYF.

In this sample, this clonotype turned up many times. The chain employs TRBV29-1 and TRBJ2-1; D is perhaps TRBD2 (5 bases). Germline assignment: CDR1 SQVTM and CDR2 ANQGSEA. The V end was cut by 5 bases, the J end by 12 bases, with 14 bases between. The CDR3 loop spans 11 amino acids. For the CDR3, the DNA is TGCAGCGTTAACCCCGGGGTCGGGCAGTTCTTC. Amino acid sequence: CSVNPGVGQFF.

With regard to this clonotype: A clone one base away is much larger, so this may be a read error. The chain links TRBV6-1 to TRBJ2-1, with TRBD2 identical over 11 bases. CDR1 is MNHNS, CDR2 SASEGT, per germline. The CDR3 is 16 amino acids. DNA for the CDR3: TGTGCCAGCAGAACTAGCGGGGGAAGCTCCTACGATGAGCAGTTCTTC. As protein: CASRTSGGSSYDEQFF.

This clonotype appeared many times. The chain combines TRBV4-1 with TRBJ1-2; 7 nucleotides align to TRBD1. Germline CDR1 and CDR2: MGHRA and YSYEKL. The CDR3 contains 19 residues. The V segment lost 4 bases and the J segment 4 bases; nucleotides outside the gene matches: 21. The CDR3 is CASSLLLRRDRTTTYGYTF. CDR3 nucleotides: TGCGCCAGCAGCCTTCTCTTACGGAGGGACAGAACCACTACCTATGGCTACACCTTC.

At least ten counts were recorded for this clonotype. The rearrangement joins TRBV12-3 or TRBV12-4 to TRBJ2-1, with D unresolved. The ends were cut back, 2 bases at V and 4 bases at J, with 15 bases in the middle. The CDR3 loop spans 16 amino acids. The CDR3 region is CASSLNDLGGYNEQFF. As DNA, the CDR3 is TGTGCCAGCAGTTTAAACGATCTCGGCGGATACAATGAGCAGTTCTTC.

Ten or more counts support this clonotype. This sequence joins TRBV29-1 and TRBJ2-5; the D is unclear. This CDR3 spans 12 amino acids. V gave up 7 bases and J gave up 5 bases, with 14 bases separating them. The germline V gene encodes CDR1 SQVTM and CDR2 ANQGSEA. CDR3 in DNA: TGCAGCGCCCTTGGCACATGGGAGACCCAGTACTTC. Its protein product is CSALGTWETQYF.

This clonotype was observed many times. The rearrangement links TRBV4-3 to TRBJ1-1; 8 nucleotides agree with TRBD1. The trim removed 3 bases at V and 2 bases at J, leaving 2 bases unmatched. This CDR3 region has 14 residues. Germline CDR1 LGHNA, CDR2 YSLEER. Written as DNA, the CDR3 is TGCGCCAGCAGCCATGACAGGGGTAACACTGAAGCTTTCTTT. It is translated as CASSHDRGNTEAFF.

A word on this clonotype: Just one base apart from a much larger clone, this may be a read error. V and J are TRBV6-2 or TRBV6-3 and TRBJ1-1; D gene uncertain. The V and J ends lost 3 bases and 3 bases respectively, with 14 bases between them. Germline V gene data show CDR1 as MNHEY and CDR2 as SVGEGT. The CDR3 has 15 residues. Here the CDR3 reads CASSYEVWSYTEAFF. The CDR3 DNA sequence: TGTGCCAGCAGTTATGAGGTCTGGAGTTACACTGAAGCTTTCTTT.

There are many counts of this clonotype. This chain joins TRBV29-1 and TRBJ2-1, with no clear D. The germline V gene encodes CDR1 SQVTM and CDR2 ANQGSEA. The CDR3 covers 15 residues. V was pared by 0 bases and J by 0 bases, with 9 bases between. The CDR3 sequence is CSVEDAEISYNEQFF. The CDR3 DNA reads TGCAGCGTTGAAGACGCCGAGATCTCCTACAATGAGCAGTTCTTC.

This clonotype occurred many times. The chain joins TRBV2 to TRBJ1-4, with 7 positions matching TRBD1. The CDR3 length is 16 residues. Germline-derived CDR1 and CDR2 are SNHLY and FYNNEI. V lost 7 bases and J lost 0; bases outside the gene matches: 8. CDR3 sequence: CASTSGTASTNEKLFF. In DNA, the CDR3 is TGTGCCAGCACCAGCGGGACAGCCTCAACTAATGAAAAACTGTTTTTT.

Ten or more counts support this clonotype. J is TRBJ2-1 and V is TRBV6-6; 12 bases are a match to TRBD2. Germline values: CDR1 MNHNY, CDR2 SVGAGI (reference sequence). V lost 4 bases and J lost 10; bases outside the gene matches: 2. The CDR3 extends over 13 amino acids. CDR3 sequence: CASSWTSGTEQFF. The CDR3 nucleotides are TGTGCCAGCAGTTGGACTAGCGGGACCGAGCAGTTCTTC.

This clonotype has at least ten counts. This rearrangement joins TRBV7-2 to TRBJ2-5, with a tentative D call TRBD2 (6 bases). The CDR3 is 15 residues long. Trimming removed 1 base at V and 5 bases at J, with 14 bases between. CDR1 and CDR2 (germline): SGHTA, FQGNSA. The CDR3 nucleotides are TGTGCCAGCAGCTTAGGGGCGGGGTTTAGGGAGACCCAGTACTTC. This codes for CASSLGAGFRETQYF.

This chain joins TRBV7-9 and TRBJ2-7; D possibly corresponds to TRBD2 (6 bases). Germline lookup yields CDR1 SEHNR and CDR2 FQNEAQ (reference sequence). V was pared by 3 bases and J by 3 bases, with 18 bases between. The CDR3 spans 16 residues. CDR3 region: CASSLGGAGTGYEQYF. CDR3 coding DNA: TGTGCCAGCAGCTTGGGCGGTGCGGGGACGGGCTACGAGCAGTACTTC.

This clonotype came up many times. The rearrangement links TRBV28 to TRBJ2-6, with TRBD1 matching 7 bases. After removal of 1 base from V and 13 bases from J, the junction contained 16 bases not matched to a gene. The CDR3 covers 17 residues. Germline lookup yields CDR1 MDHEN and CDR2 SYDVKM. This chain's CDR3 is CASSLLPITGVKKVLTF. The CDR3 DNA reads as TGTGCCAGCAGTTTATTACCAATTACAGGGGTAAAGAAAGTCCTGACTTTC.

This clonotype was seen at least ten times. Compared with germline, one end of the junction differs, possibly owing to a read error. This chain joins TRBV28 and TRBJ1-2; D uncertain. This CDR3 is 13 amino acids long. Per the germline V gene, CDR1 is MDHEN and CDR2 is SYDVKM. The chain's CDR3 is CASSLYPFNGYTF. CDR3 sequence (DNA): TGTGCCAGCAGCTTATACCCATTTAATGGCTACACCTTC.

In this sample, this clonotype turned up many times. This rearrangement joins TRBV4-3 to TRBJ2-3; D remains ambiguous. CDR3 length: 13 amino acids. Per the germline V gene, CDR1 is LGHNA and CDR2 is YSLEER. V was trimmed by 1 base and J by 1 base, leaving 3 bases between them. The CDR3 is CASSQVRTDTQYF. CDR3 DNA: TGCGCCAGCAGCCAAGTCCGCACAGATACGCAGTATTTT.

The table lists this clonotype with many counts. This sequence joins TRBV5-6 and TRBJ2-7, with 8 bases lining up with TRBD2. Germline loops: CDR1 SGHDT, CDR2 YYEEEE. V lost 1 base to trimming and J lost 2 bases; unmatched junction nucleotides: 8. The length of the CDR3 is 16 residues. The CDR3 DNA follows: TGTGCCAGCAGCTTGACTAGCGGAGGGCCGCCCTACGAGCAGTACTTC. This encodes CASSLTSGGPPYEQYF.

The sample holds many counts of this clonotype. The chain has TRBV12-3 or TRBV12-4 and TRBJ2-1, with TRBD1 as a possible D gene (5 bases). V dropped 5 bases and J dropped 5 bases, with 19 bases sitting between them. There are 16 residues in the CDR3. The CDR3 reads CASSPAPRETNNEQFF. As DNA, the CDR3 is TGTGCCAGCAGTCCCGCCCCCAGGGAAACTAACAATGAGCAGTTCTTC.

This clonotype was recorded at least ten times. The chain carries TRBV19 and TRBJ2-5, with D unresolved. Germline assignment: CDR1 LNHDA and CDR2 SQIVND (reference sequence). CDR3 length: 11 residues. Trimming removed 3 bases from V and 10 bases from J, with 9 bases in between. Written as DNA, the CDR3 is TGTGCCAGTAGTATCAAGGGAAACCAGTACTTC. Residues: CASSIKGNQYF.

This clonotype has at least ten counts. The genes are TRBV5-5 and TRBJ2-1, with 9 bases matching TRBD2. The CDR3 is 15 residues long. Trimming cost V 5 bases and J 5 bases; bases outside gene matches: 8. Germline V gives CDR1 SGHKS, CDR2 YYEKEE (reference sequence). CDR3 sequence reads: CASSWRGGHNNEQFF. Written as DNA, the CDR3 is TGTGCCAGCAGTTGGCGGGGGGGCCACAACAATGAGCAGTTCTTC.

This clonotype occurred many times. V gene TRBV5-6 combines with J gene TRBJ2-5, with a tentative D call TRBD2 (5 bases). Germline V gene sequence: CDR1 SGHDT, CDR2 YYEEEE. V was shortened by 0 bases and J by 4 bases, with 19 bases between the two germline ends. The CDR3 loop spans 17 amino acids. CDR3: CASSLVYLGVGGETQYF. CDR3 DNA sequence: TGTGCCAGCAGCTTGGTATACTTGGGAGTTGGTGGAGAGACCCAGTACTTC. The full variable domain, rest sourced from reference TRBV5-6 and TRBJ2-5, is DAGVTQSPTHLIKTRGQQVTLRCSPKSGHDTVSWYQQALGQGPQFIFQYYEEEERQRGNFPDRFSGHQFPNYSSELNVNALLLGDSALYLCASSLVYLGVGGETQYFGPGTRLLVL.

Regarding this clonotype: A much larger clone sits a single nucleotide away, making a read error possible. The genes are TRBV5-1 and TRBJ2-3; D gene uncertain. CDR3 length: 12 residues. V lost 9 bases and J lost 2, with 10 bases in between. Germline-derived CDR1 and CDR2 are SGHRS and YFSETQ. Here the CDR3 DNA reads TGCGCCATCGGTTCCCCCACAGATACGCAGTATTTT. Its protein product is CAIGSPTDTQYF.

Many counts were recorded for this clonotype. CDR3 in amino acids: CASSLNGRPLYEQYF. DNA of the CDR3: TGTGCCAGCAGTTTGAACGGGAGGCCACTTTACGAGCAGTACTTC. The gene calls are TRBV27 and TRBJ2-7, with TRBD2 matching 7 bases. J lost 4 bases, V lost 3 bases, and 9 bases had no gene match. CDR3 length: 15 residues. Germline V gene sequence: CDR1 MNHEY, CDR2 SMNVEV (reference sequence).